The 30 T cell receptor beta chains reported below all come from one sample, sequenced in a study of T-cell memory formation after mild COVID-19. Via MiXCR, TCRdb re-called the 5' RACE reads, giving one row per CDR3 protein. This repertoire shows roughly 150,000 distinct CDR3 sequences, about 14% found once; its top ten account for about 26%. Sequencing was carried out using PBMCs or a T cell subset sorted from them (not recorded which). Receptor source: an adult woman who had mild COVID-19 (a few samples of this study predate the infection). Cell type and time point are not known.

The chain uses TRBV25-1 and TRBJ1-2; D gene ambiguous. V dropped 4 bases and J dropped 10 bases, with 10 bases sitting between them. The CDR3 runs to 11 residues. CDR1 is MGHDK, CDR2 SYGVNS, per germline. DNA for the CDR3: TGTGCCAGCAGTGTTGTGGGAGACTACACCTTC. As protein: CASSVVGDYTF.

Only a few counts were recorded for this clonotype. The rearrangement joins TRBV11-2 to TRBJ2-3; tentative D call: TRBD2 (7 bases). V dropped 5 bases and J dropped 1 base, with 13 bases sitting between them. There are 15 residues in the CDR3. CDR1 SGHAT and CDR2 FQNNGV come from the germline V gene. The CDR3 here is CASSAKGGGTDTQYF. Here the CDR3 DNA reads TGTGCCAGCAGCGCAAAGGGGGGGGGCACAGATACGCAGTATTTT.

This clonotype has just a few counts. This sequence joins TRBV29-1 and TRBJ2-3; D possibly corresponds to TRBD2 (5 bases). This CDR3 has 10 amino acids. V lost 3 bases and J lost 12, with 10 bases in between. CDR1 is SQVTM, CDR2 ANQGSEA, per germline. The CDR3 sequence: CSVDEGSQYF. The CDR3 coding sequence is TGCAGCGTTGATGAGGGATCCCAGTATTTT.

The gene calls are TRBV5-1 and TRBJ2-1; D unclear. The V gene's germline CDR1 is SGHRS and CDR2 YFSETQ. V gave up 0 bases and J gave up 9 bases, with 10 bases separating them. The CDR3 totals 13 residues. The CDR3 DNA reads as TGCGCCAGCAGCTTGGTAGGTGGCAGTGAGCAGTTCTTC. As protein: CASSLVGGSEQFF.

This clonotype was detected ten times or more. The rearrangement uses TRBV7-6 and TRBJ2-7, with TRBD1 identical over 8 bases. The length of the CDR3 is 15 residues. The trim removed 3 bases at V and 5 bases at J, leaving 9 bases unmatched. Germline values: CDR1 SGHVS, CDR2 FNYEAQ. The chain's CDR3 is CASSFGQGRLHEQYF. The CDR3 DNA follows: TGTGCCAGCAGCTTTGGACAGGGACGTCTCCACGAGCAGTACTTC.

At least ten counts were recorded for this clonotype. The genes are TRBV20-1 and TRBJ2-1, with 9 positions matching TRBD2. V trimming: 3 bases; J trimming: 10 bases; junction bases outside the gene matches: 7. Per germline, CDR1 DFQATT and CDR2 SNEGSKA (reference sequence). The CDR3 runs 13 residues. CDR3 residues: CSASEGLAREQFF. CDR3 in DNA: TGCAGTGCTAGCGAGGGACTAGCTAGGGAGCAGTTCTTC.

The chain is built from TRBV7-9 and TRBJ1-5; 8 nucleotides agree with TRBD1. After removal of 0 bases from V and 6 bases from J, the junction contained 4 bases not matched to a gene. Germline loops: CDR1 SEHNR, CDR2 FQNEAQ (reference sequence). This CDR3 has 15 amino acids. CDR3 protein: CASSLAQGGGQPQHF. The CDR3 region has the DNA TGTGCCAGCAGCTTAGCACAGGGGGGAGGTCAGCCCCAGCATTTT.

The rearrangement joins TRBV19 to TRBJ2-1; D not resolved. This CDR3 has 14 residues. Trimming shortened V by 0 bases and J by 9 bases, and 12 bases separated the two germline ends. CDR1 is LNHDA, CDR2 SQIVND, per germline (reference sequence). The CDR3 is CASSIDHWISEQFF. The CDR3 DNA reads TGTGCCAGTAGTATAGATCATTGGATTAGTGAGCAGTTCTTC.

This clonotype occurred many times. V is TRBV12-3 or TRBV12-4 and J is TRBJ2-5; D possibly corresponds to TRBD2 (6 bases). With 5 bases removed from V and 4 bases from J, the gap between germline ends came to 20 bases. The CDR3 consists of 16 residues. The CDR3 DNA is TGTGCCAGCAGTCCCCCAGCGGGTTTTACACTAGAGACCCAGTACTTC. It yields the protein CASSPPAGFTLETQYF.

V is TRBV4-1 and J is TRBJ2-5; the D call may be TRBD1 or TRBD2 (5 bases each). This CDR3 has 14 amino acids. Per the germline V gene, CDR1 is MGHRA and CDR2 is YSYEKL. V shed 7 bases and J shed 1 base, with 13 bases lying between them. The CDR3 spells CASKWDAGQETQYF. DNA of the CDR3: TGCGCCAGCAAGTGGGACGCCGGCCAAGAGACCCAGTACTTC.

This chain uses TRBV4-3 with TRBJ2-7; perhaps TRBD2 as D (6 bases). This CDR3 comprises 16 residues. Trimming shortened V by 0 bases and J by 2 bases, and 14 bases separated the two germline ends. CDR1 is LGHNA and CDR2 is YSLEER in the germline V gene. DNA of the CDR3: TGCGCCAGCAGCCAAGATGAGTTCGGGGGTGCCTACGAGCAGTACTTC. As protein: CASSQDEFGGAYEQYF.

A few counts support this clonotype. J is TRBJ2-1 and V is TRBV19, with 9 nucleotides matching TRBD2. Germline lookup yields CDR1 LNHDA and CDR2 SQIVND (reference sequence). Trimming cost V 6 bases and J 8 bases; bases outside gene matches: 11. This CDR3 has 15 amino acids. CDR3 bases: TGTGCCAGTAGCCGCCCTGGGACTAGCATCCATGAGCAGTTCTTC. It translates to CASSRPGTSIHEQFF.

The rearrangement joins TRBV7-9 to TRBJ1-1, with D possibly TRBD1 on 5 matching bases. Germline CDR1 is SEHNR and CDR2 is FQNEAQ (reference sequence). The CDR3 is 16 amino acids. The germline V and J ends were trimmed by 0 bases and 3 bases, with 14 bases remaining between them. This CDR3 is CASSLAREGGDTEAFF. The CDR3 nucleotides are TGTGCCAGCAGCTTAGCGCGGGAGGGAGGGGACACTGAAGCTTTCTTT.

This clonotype was counted between two and nine times. This chain links TRBV7-6 with TRBJ2-3, with D uncertain. V lost 2 bases and J 2 bases, leaving 11 bases between the germline ends. The CDR3 has 15 amino acids. Germline V gene sequence: CDR1 SGHVS, CDR2 FNYEAQ. The DNA for the CDR3 is TGTGCCAGCAGCTTAATAATCGGGTACACAGATACGCAGTATTTT. This sequence encodes CASSLIIGYTDTQYF.

This clonotype was seen many times. The J gene is TRBJ2-7, the V gene TRBV18, with TRBD1 matching over 9 bases. This CDR3 has 14 residues. V shed 5 bases, J shed 3 bases, and the junction held 5 bases outside the gene matches. Per the germline V gene, CDR1 is KGHSH and CDR2 is LQKENI. The CDR3 DNA follows: TGTGCCAGCTCATCCCGGGACAGGGTCTACGAGCAGTACTTC. Protein: CASSSRDRVYEQYF.

This clonotype was seen repeatedly, ten times or more. The chain carries TRBV29-1 and TRBJ2-7, with 10 positions matching TRBD2. The germline V gene has CDR1 SQVTM and CDR2 ANQGSEA. This CDR3 comprises 13 residues. Trimming cost V 4 bases and J 4 bases; bases outside gene matches: 4. In DNA form, the CDR3 reads TGCAGCGTTGGGGCTAGCGGGGGTTACGAGCAGTACTTC. This gives the protein CSVGASGGYEQYF.

This clonotype showed up just a few times. The chain couples TRBV4-3 to TRBJ2-1; 11 bases fit TRBD2. Per the germline V gene, CDR1 is LGHNA and CDR2 is YSLEER. The CDR3 extends over 16 amino acids. The V gene end was trimmed by 6 bases and the J gene end by 1 base; junction bases not matched to a gene: 5. CDR3 protein: CASSYRLAGSYNEQFF. CDR3 sequence (DNA): TGCGCCAGCAGTTACCGACTAGCGGGATCCTACAATGAGCAGTTCTTC.

This chain links TRBV4-2 with TRBJ1-1, with TRBD1 matching over 7 bases. Trimming took 0 bases from V and 1 from J; bases not matched to a gene: 2. Germline V CDR1 and CDR2: LGHNA, YNFKEQ. The CDR3 length is 15 residues. The CDR3 coding sequence is TGTGCCAGCAGCCAAGAGGGGACAGCGAACACTGAAGCTTTCTTT. Protein sequence: CASSQEGTANTEAFF.

This clonotype appeared a few times. The chain has TRBV27 and TRBJ1-5; D unresolved. This CDR3 region has 17 residues. Germline CDR1 and CDR2: MNHEY and SMNVEV (reference sequence). Trimming removed 5 bases from V and 4 bases from J, with 21 bases in between. The CDR3 protein is CASSPMPGPNVNQPQHF. CDR3 bases: TGTGCCAGCAGTCCGATGCCGGGCCCGAATGTAAATCAGCCCCAGCATTTT.

This chain joins TRBV4-2 and TRBJ1-5, with D unresolved. V lost 6 bases to trimming and J lost 7 bases, with 13 bases between them. Per the germline V gene, CDR1 is LGHNA and CDR2 is YNFKEQ. The CDR3 runs 13 residues. The CDR3 nucleotides are TGTGCCAGCAGTTTCAGGCCCGGGCAGCCCCAGCATTTT. It specifies CASSFRPGQPQHF.

This clonotype was recorded a few times. The chain combines TRBV11-2 with TRBJ2-5; D remains ambiguous. The CDR3 has 14 amino acids. V was pared by 3 bases and J by 0 bases, with 8 bases between. Germline values: CDR1 SGHAT, CDR2 FQNNGV. DNA of the CDR3: TGTGCCAGCAGCTTCGTGGGGTACCAAGAGACCCAGTACTTC. It translates to CASSFVGYQETQYF. Drawing the rest from reference TRBV11-2 and TRBJ2-5, the complete variable domain is EAGVAQSPRYKIIEKRQSVAFWCNPISGHATLYWYQQILGQGPKLLIQFQNNGVVDDSQLPKDRFSAERLKGVDSTLKIQPAKLEDSAVYLCASSFVGYQETQYFGPGTRLLVL.

This clonotype was counted a few times. CDR3 residues: CASSLRRDTQYF. The DNA for the CDR3 is TGTGCCAGCAGCCTTAGGAGGGATACGCAGTATTTT. J is TRBJ2-3 and V is TRBV11-2, with D possibly matching TRBD2 (5 bases). The CDR3 totals 12 residues. V lost 5 bases and J 6 bases, leaving 9 bases between the germline ends. The germline V gene encodes CDR1 SGHAT and CDR2 FQNNGV.

The chain is built from TRBV13 and TRBJ2-3; 8 bases align to TRBD2. Germline V CDR1 and CDR2: PRHDT, FYEKMQ (reference sequence). V lost 10 bases to trimming and J lost 2 bases; unmatched junction nucleotides: 8. The CDR3 spans 14 residues. The CDR3 is CATAGGRTTDTQYF. The DNA for the CDR3 is TGTGCCACCGCGGGGGGCCGCACCACAGATACGCAGTATTTT.

This clonotype was picked up a small number of times. The chain employs TRBV4-3 and TRBJ1-1, with unresolved D. The germline CDR1 and CDR2 sequences are LGHNA and YSLEER. CDR3 length: 14 residues. Trimming took off 1 base at V and 11 bases at J, with 17 bases between the two ends. Here the CDR3 reads CASSQGTGSRTAFF. The CDR3 DNA sequence: TGCGCCAGCAGCCAAGGAACCGGCAGTCGGACGGCTTTCTTT.

At least ten counts were recorded for this clonotype. The V gene is TRBV27, the J gene TRBJ1-2; 8 bases align to TRBD1. Germline CDR1 MNHEY, CDR2 SMNVEV (reference sequence). The CDR3 loop spans 15 amino acids. Trimming at V came to 6 bases and at J to 3 bases, leaving 9 bases not matched to a gene. The DNA of the CDR3 is TGTGCCAGCAGAAATCCAGGGGGCGCGGACTATGGCTACACCTTC. Translated: CASRNPGGADYGYTF.

The sample holds a few counts of this clonotype. J is TRBJ2-3 and V is TRBV24-1, with D tentatively TRBD1 (6 bases). CDR1 and CDR2 (germline): KGHDR, SFDVKD. This CDR3 is 15 amino acids long. V lost 4 bases, J lost 6 bases, and 16 bases lay in between. The CDR3: CATSEWDTVADTQYF. The CDR3 nucleotides read TGTGCCACCAGTGAGTGGGACACCGTCGCGGATACGCAGTATTTT.

This clonotype was found many times. The chain has TRBV9 and TRBJ2-2; D is ambiguous. The CDR3 spans 12 residues. V was cut by 0 bases and J by 6 bases, with 3 bases left in between. Germline assignment: CDR1 SGDLS and CDR2 YYNGEE. For the CDR3, the DNA is TGTGCCAGCAGCGTAGGGTCCGGGGAGCTGTTTTTT. The encoded protein is CASSVGSGELFF.

The chain recombines TRBV6-6 with TRBJ2-7, with D perhaps TRBD2 (5 bases). The CDR3 runs 13 residues. V dropped 6 bases and J dropped 0 bases, with 9 bases sitting between them. Germline V CDR1 and CDR2: MNHNY, SVGAGI (reference sequence). The chain's CDR3 is CASRPDYSYEQYF. The CDR3 nucleotides read TGTGCCAGCAGACCCGACTACTCCTACGAGCAGTACTTC.

This clonotype was counted a few times. This chain joins TRBV29-1 and TRBJ1-1, with D perhaps matching TRBD1 (5 bases). Per the germline V gene, CDR1 is SQVTM and CDR2 is ANQGSEA. V lost 4 bases to trimming and J lost 7 bases, with 10 bases between them. The CDR3 is 11 residues long. The CDR3 region has the DNA TGCAGCGTTGGCTTTGGACATGAAGCTTTCTTT. Its translation: CSVGFGHEAFF.

This chain connects TRBV5-4 to TRBJ2-7, with 15 bases matching TRBD2. Trimming took 7 bases from V and 6 from J; bases not matched to a gene: 14. CDR1 is SGHNT, CDR2 YYREEE, per germline (reference sequence). CDR3 length: 17 amino acids. CDR3 region: CASSKDGTGLAGGEQYF. The CDR3 DNA follows: TGTGCCAGCTCCAAGGACGGGACGGGACTAGCGGGAGGCGAGCAGTACTTC. The full variable domain, with the rest looked up from reference TRBV5-4 and TRBJ2-7, is ETGVTQSPTHLIKTRGQQVTLRCSSQSGHNTVSWYQQALGQGPQFIFQYYREEENGRGNFPPRFSGLQFPNYSSELNVNALELDDSALYLCASSKDGTGLAGGEQYFGPGTRLTVT.